The entry below gives a single T cell receptor beta chain sequence along with its context. Its cognate antigen has yet to be identified. The junction shows a germline mismatch at one end, possibly a read error. This record comes from a study of cytomegalovirus exposure and HLA in healthy donors (TCRdb year 2017). For context, the study as a whole: According to an earlier analysis of 550 to 750 of the donors, about 180 million T cells yielded 117 million unique TCR beta sequences and approximately 280 Gb of sequence data. About 280 gigabases of sequencing data and approximately 84 million unique TCR sequences were included in an early release covering about 700 HLA-typed donors. Among the roughly 400 genotyped donors, around 81% belonged to the genetic ancestry cluster associated with self-reported Caucasian donors. The aim of the study was to test whether cataloging public T cell receptors could identify signatures of past pathogen exposure. The study used immunosequencing to profile the T cell repertoires of 600 to 850 subjects and linked those repertoires to cytomegalovirus serostatus. In addition to the first cohort of 666 subjects, a separate validation cohort of approximately 130 different subjects was used. The study combined high-throughput TCR immunosequencing, statistical association of individual TCRs with disease status, and machine learning to predict cytomegalovirus infection status. In a later analysis, previously published TCR beta repertoires from some 640 donors were re-analyzed and high-resolution HLA genotyping was added so that TCR occurrence patterns could be studied. Rather than using new phenotypic data, the later analysis identified candidate immune exposures from TCR beta sequences and from how often those sequences occurred across donors. An earlier analysis of 587 of the donors used high-throughput TCR beta sequencing to judge whether each TCR beta V gene segment behaved as functional or pseudogenic. Donor age, sex, ethnicity and CMV serostatus were compiled together with the repertoire data. In a later genetic analysis, genome-wide SNP genotypes for about 55% of the 666 donors were used, and that subset was treated as a discovery cohort. Every repertoire in the discovery cohort had been generated on one and the same sequencing platform. HLA typing covered class I and class II loci at four-digit resolution. The number of typed donors differed by locus: about 620-640 for A, B, C, DRB1 and DQB1; 522 for DQA1; over 600 for DPA1; and about 470 for DPB1. Roughly five DR-DQ haplotypes were treated as single units for association and clustering because of strong linkage in the cohort. Among around 400 genotyped donors of the cohort, an average of 235,054 unique TCR beta nucleotide sequences were sequenced per donor, roughly 20% of them non-productive. The paper's findings and limits, for the study overall: Because counts were too low, more than 15 rarely observed V segments, including chromosome 9 orphons, were left out of the earlier analysis of 587 of the donors. In a later genetic analysis, a missense DCLRE1C variant was associated with V-gene and J-gene trimming of TCR beta chains, and the association was replicated in an independent cohort. The classifier was reported to diagnose cytomegalovirus status with high specificity and sensitivity in both the original cohort and the validation cohort. A later analysis associated around 16,000 TCR beta sequences with specific HLA alleles at a false discovery rate of 0.05. A cluster of highly shared sequence variants was judged likely to represent a technical artifact of the sequencing pipeline. A few of the identified cytomegalovirus-associated TCR beta chains were confirmed in vitro to be specific for cytomegalovirus antigens. The study listed 150 to 200 TCR beta chains as associated with cytomegalovirus. Some IMGT-functional V segments, including TRBV6-2 and TRBV6-3, could not be told apart with the 87-base-pair reads, so those segments were excluded. Broadly in line with IMGT annotations, most TCR beta V segments showed up in productive rearrangements about 87% or about 30% of the time in an earlier analysis of 450 to 750 of the donors. Assigning TCR associations to individual alleles was difficult when HLA alleles, especially DR and DQ, strongly co-occurred. In a later analysis, HLA-associated TCR beta chains were found to be more clonally expanded and to have lower generation probabilities than equally common non-associated chains. A later genetic analysis reported fewer N-insertions in productive TCRs among donors in an Asian-associated ancestry cluster than the roughly 650-donor mean. A further reported finding was that TCR beta sequences accurately predicted the HLA-A and HLA-B alleles for most subjects in the first cohort. A later analysis reported that several top co-occurrence clusters appeared linked to parvovirus B19, influenza, CMV and Epstein-Barr virus. CMV serostatus was the only immune exposure information available for the cohort. Correlated functional status among segregating V segments might be attributable to linkage disequilibrium, but an unknown experimental factor could not be ruled out. Only TCR beta chains were sequenced in this cohort, and the absence of alpha or paired-chain data limited detectable features. Because HLA typing was missing for some donors at each locus, association tests included only the typed subset. Most CMV-associated TCR beta chains appeared to be HLA-restricted in a later analysis, and the HLA associations seemed to be driven largely by CMV exposure. Sequencing depth was assumed to be roughly uniform across donors in the presence/absence analyses, though that assumption may not hold. Most TCR sequences were observed very rarely across donors, whereas some public TCRs were present in many individuals. The authors suggested that the approach could potentially be generalized to other disease states and immunological phenotypes. In a later analysis, TCR association rates were found to vary across HLA loci, with the most associated TCRs seen for DRB1 alleles and the fewest for HLA-C alleles.

The method behind the library was the immunoSEQ multiplex PCR assay. The multiplex PCR relied on a mix of 60 forward primers for TCR Vbeta segments and 13 reverse primers for TCR Jbeta segments. A multiplex PCR assay on genomic DNA amplified the CDR3 region of rearranged TCR beta genes. The Illumina HiSeq System was used to sequence the amplified TCR beta libraries as 87-base-pair reads. The source study handled its data this way. A later analysis tallied 70 million to 100 million unique TCR beta chains across the 550 to 850 repertoires, and approximately 9.9 million of those chains were shared by two or more donors. To remove PCR and sequencing errors, raw reads were error-corrected and collapsed into unique sequences using a nearest-neighbor algorithm that merged closely related sequences. Alignment of CDR3 sequences to IMGT reference sequences was used to assign V, D and J gene segments. For a sequence to be retained, a match of at least six nucleotides to both a V gene segment and a J gene segment was required. A rearrangement was called productive if the CDR3 had no stop codons and remained in frame with V and J, and every other rearrangement was called non-productive. Following IMGT convention, CDR3 was defined as the stretch from the second conserved V-encoded cysteine up to the conserved J-encoded phenylalanine. Sequences without an unambiguous match to a single V gene segment were excluded from the earlier analysis of almost 600 of the donors. An earlier analysis of approximately 590 of the donors called V segments functional above 56.7% productive rearrangements and segregating when the between-donor standard deviation exceeded 5%. To diagnose cytomegalovirus status from the catalog of TCR beta chain sequences, a statistical classification framework was built. In a later analysis, TCR nucleotide sequences were compared against IMGT/GENE-DB human TR gene sequences so that V and J genes could be assigned. The TCRdist pipeline was used in a later analysis to assign CDR3 sequences and most-parsimonious VDJ recombination scenarios. In a later analysis, each TCR beta chain was defined by its CDR3 amino acid sequence together with its V-gene family, and reads without a unique V-gene family were excluded. A later analysis removed roughly 590 highly shared, low-generation-probability nucleotide sequences to deal with suspected cross-contamination and a sequencing artifact. In a later analysis, a clonal expansion index for each public chain was calculated from normalized within-repertoire ranks of inferred template counts. A later analysis computed generation probabilities with a VDJ recombination model fitted to out-of-frame rearrangements, and checked the results against IGoR. Hypergeometric tests were used in a later analysis to score TCR-TCR, TCR-HLA and TCR-CMV co-occurrence, with a repertoire-size bias correction applied to the TCR pairs. A later analysis estimated false discovery rates by permuting HLA or CMV assignments 20 times. A later analysis grouped co-occurring TCRs with DBSCAN, adding TCRdist sequence similarity when clustering within HLA-allele-positive subsets. Repertoires with fewer than 30,000 or more than 120,000 public chains were left out of co-occurrence clustering, as were four to six repertoires with anomalous nucleotide sharing. The table was pulled from immuneACCESS by TCRdb, which kept in-frame rearrangements only. Such tables lose some clones; where checked, under half of the loss comes from unresolved V genes, and the rest has no known cause. That table gives V, J and clone size, and the DNA gave D and trimming. This sample gives hundreds of thousands of clones in total; around 65% of them show up just once. The ten largest account for under 2.5% of the sample.

The cohort comprised 710 or so healthy bone marrow donors. Cohort members were all nominally healthy when sampled, although unrecorded immune exposures were likely present. The donor was CMV seronegative and was included in the group of under 450 seronegative cohort members. Each donor provided a peripheral blood sample, and peripheral blood mononuclear cells were used for TCR beta sequencing. The Qiagen DNeasy Blood Extraction Kit was used to extract genomic DNA from the blood cell samples. From the cysteine through the phenylalanine, the CDR3 covers 17 amino acids. The kept DNA is CDR3 alone, 51 bases in frame from the first base. Per the germline V gene (reference sequence), SEHNR is the CDR1 and FQNEAQ is the CDR2.

The receptor was derived from a female donor in good health and CMV-seronegative. Sequenced input: PBMCs. The receptor chain draws on TRBV7-9 and TRBJ2-6; matching of 6 bases hints at TRBD1 as the D gene. The DNA sequence is TGTTCCAGCAGCTTGGGCAAAACAGGGTCCGGGGCCAACGTCCTGACTTTC. Its protein is CSSSLGKTGSGANVLTF.